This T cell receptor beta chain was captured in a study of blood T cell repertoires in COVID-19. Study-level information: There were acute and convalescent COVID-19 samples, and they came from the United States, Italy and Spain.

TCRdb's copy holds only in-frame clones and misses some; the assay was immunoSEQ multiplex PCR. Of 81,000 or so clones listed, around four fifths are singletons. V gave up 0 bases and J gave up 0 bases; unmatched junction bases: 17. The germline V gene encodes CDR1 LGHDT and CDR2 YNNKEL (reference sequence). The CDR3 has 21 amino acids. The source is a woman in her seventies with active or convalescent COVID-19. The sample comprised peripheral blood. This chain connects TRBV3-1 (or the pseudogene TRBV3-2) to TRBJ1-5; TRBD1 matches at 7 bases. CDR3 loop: CASSQEGNRDSTIYSNQPQHF. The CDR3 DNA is TGTGCCAGCAGCCAAGAAGGGAACCGGGACAGCACCATTTATAGCAATCAGCCCCAGCATTTT.